Presented here are 9 T cell receptor beta chains from one specimen sequenced in a study of CD8 T cells in ankylosing spondylitis listed by TCRdb under 2017. Findings and caveats that apply to the study as a whole: Blood from ankylosing spondylitis patients appeared to be characterized by a TCR beta motif made up of under ten highly homologous amino acid variants.

Library preparation employed 5' RACE. Reads for this sample came from an Illumina HiSeq 2500. TCRdb reprocessed the public reads (quality trimming at Q25 with fastp, clone calling with MiXCR) and kept in-frame beta chains. Identical CDR3 proteins give one entry, which carries the most common genes and DNA. This sample holds 700,000 or so distinct CDR3 sequences; around 20% were observed only once. Approximately 18% of the sample goes to the ten largest clones. These TCRs' antigens remain unknown. The source material was blood, either unsorted or a sorted T cell fraction (not recorded which). These TCRs come from a male donor with ankylosing spondylitis.

This clonotype came up many times. The chain has TRBV7-2 and TRBJ1-1; the D is unclear. Germline V gene data show CDR1 as SGHTA and CDR2 as FQGNSA. Trimming removed 5 bases at V and 3 bases at J, with 10 bases between. This CDR3 region has 13 residues. Written as DNA, the CDR3 is TGTGCCAGCAGCCGCAAAGTGGACACTGAAGCTTTCTTT. Encoded protein: CASSRKVDTEAFF.

The chain carries TRBV5-6 and TRBJ2-1; D uncertain. Germline CDR1 SGHDT, CDR2 YYEEEE. The CDR3 loop spans 16 amino acids. V was pared by 6 bases and J by 0 bases, with 16 bases between. The CDR3 protein is CASNFGWHNSYNEQFF. CDR3 coding DNA: TGTGCCAGCAACTTCGGGTGGCACAACTCCTACAATGAGCAGTTCTTC.

The rearrangement joins TRBV5-5 to TRBJ2-1; D uncertain. CDR1 is SGHKS and CDR2 is YYEKEE in the germline V gene (reference sequence). This CDR3 has 10 amino acids. Deletions cut 2 bases from V and 6 bases from J, with 0 bases between. CDR3 amino acids: CASSFNEQFF. CDR3 nucleotides: TGTGCCAGCAGCTTCAATGAGCAGTTCTTC.

The chain joins TRBV28 to TRBJ2-7; D is perhaps TRBD2 (6 bases). Germline lookup yields CDR1 MDHEN and CDR2 SYDVKM. The CDR3 consists of 14 residues. The V gene lost 6 bases and the J gene lost 0 bases, with 12 bases spanning the gap. For the CDR3, the DNA is TGTGCCAGCAGGACCGGAGGGAGCTCCTACGAGCAGTACTTC. This translates into CASRTGGSSYEQYF.

A few counts support this clonotype. The V and J genes are TRBV4-3 and TRBJ2-3; maybe TRBD1 (6 bases). V gave up 0 bases and J gave up 4 bases, with 11 bases separating them. The CDR3 covers 15 residues. In germline, CDR1 is LGHNA, CDR2 YSLEER. CDR3 nucleotides: TGCGCCAGCAGCCAAGATTCCCAGGGGTCAGATACGCAGTATTTT. It is translated as CASSQDSQGSDTQYF.

This clonotype was recorded at least ten times. This sequence joins TRBV18 and TRBJ2-2; TRBD1 aligns across 8 bases. The CDR3 has 16 residues. The V and J ends lost 4 bases and 3 bases, in that order; junction bases with no gene match: 7. Germline CDR1 reads KGHSH; CDR2 reads LQKENI. The CDR3, as DNA: TGTGCCAGCTCACACAGACAGGGGCGTGACACCGGGGAGCTGTTTTTT. Its translation is CASSHRQGRDTGELFF.

In its sample, this clonotype was seen a few times. The genes are TRBV20-1 and TRBJ2-1; D is uncertain. The CDR3 covers 12 residues. Deletions cut 5 bases from V and 4 bases from J, with 9 bases between. Germline values: CDR1 DFQATT, CDR2 SNEGSKA (reference sequence). Here the CDR3 reads CSASGRYNEQFF. The CDR3 DNA reads TGCAGTGCTTCGGGCCGTTACAATGAGCAGTTCTTC.

This clonotype appeared a few times. This rearrangement joins TRBV6-1 to TRBJ2-5; D is unresolved. The germline gives CDR1 MNHNS, CDR2 SASEGT. This CDR3 spans 13 amino acids. Trimming shortened V by 1 base and J by 2 bases, and 5 bases separated the two germline ends. The CDR3 DNA sequence: TGTGCCAGCAGTGAAGACTTTCAAGAGACCCAGTACTTC. It yields the protein CASSEDFQETQYF.

V usage is TRBV30 and J usage is TRBJ2-2, with D perhaps matching TRBD2 (5 bases). Germline V gene lookup returns CDR1 GTSNPN and CDR2 SVGIG (reference sequence). The CDR3 has 15 amino acids. V lost 5 bases to trimming and J lost 2 bases, with 15 bases between them. Here the CDR3 reads CAWGKPDLNTGELFF. CDR3 bases: TGTGCCTGGGGGAAACCGGACTTAAACACCGGGGAGCTGTTTTTT.